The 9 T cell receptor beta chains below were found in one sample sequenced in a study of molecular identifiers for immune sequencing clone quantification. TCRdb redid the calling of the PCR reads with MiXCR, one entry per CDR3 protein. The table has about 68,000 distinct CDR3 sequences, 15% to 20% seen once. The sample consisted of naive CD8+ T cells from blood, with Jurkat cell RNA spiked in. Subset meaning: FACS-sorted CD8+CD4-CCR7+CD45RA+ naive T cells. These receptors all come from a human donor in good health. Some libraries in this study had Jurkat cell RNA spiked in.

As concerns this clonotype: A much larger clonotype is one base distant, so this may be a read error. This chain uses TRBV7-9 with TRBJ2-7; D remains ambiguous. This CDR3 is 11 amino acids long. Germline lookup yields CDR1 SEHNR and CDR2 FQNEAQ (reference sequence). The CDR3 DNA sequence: TGTGCCAACAGCTTAGATCGCGAGCAGTACTTC. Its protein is CANSLDREQYF.

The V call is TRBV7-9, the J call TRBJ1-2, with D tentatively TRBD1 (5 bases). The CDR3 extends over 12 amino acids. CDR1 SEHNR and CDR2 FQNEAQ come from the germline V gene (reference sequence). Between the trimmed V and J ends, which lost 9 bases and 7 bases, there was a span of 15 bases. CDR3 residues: CASQTLGTGYTF. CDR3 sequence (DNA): TGTGCCAGTCAGACGTTGGGGACTGGCTACACCTTC.

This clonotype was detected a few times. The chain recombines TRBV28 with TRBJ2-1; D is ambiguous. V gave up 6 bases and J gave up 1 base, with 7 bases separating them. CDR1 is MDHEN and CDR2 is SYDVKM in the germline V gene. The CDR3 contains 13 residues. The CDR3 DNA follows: TGTGCCAGCAGCCGGAGTTCCTACAATGAGCAGTTCTTC. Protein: CASSRSSYNEQFF.

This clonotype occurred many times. DNA of the CDR3: TGTGCCAGCAGTTTAGCTCGGGGGAAAGTCACCGGGGAGCTGTTTTTT. It specifies CASSLARGKVTGELFF. The chain employs TRBV9 and TRBJ2-2, with TRBD2 as a possible D gene (6 bases). V was clipped by 5 bases and J by 4 bases, with 18 bases between them. CDR1 is SGDLS and CDR2 is YYNGEE in the germline V gene. The CDR3 spans 16 residues. The full variable domain, in which reference TRBV9 and TRBJ2-2 provide the parts outside the CDR3, is DSGVTQTPKHLITATGQRVTLRCSPRSGDLSVYWYQQSLDQGLQFLIQYYNGEERAKGNILERFSAQQFPDLHSELNLSSLELGDSALYFCASSLARGKVTGELFFGEGSRLTVL.

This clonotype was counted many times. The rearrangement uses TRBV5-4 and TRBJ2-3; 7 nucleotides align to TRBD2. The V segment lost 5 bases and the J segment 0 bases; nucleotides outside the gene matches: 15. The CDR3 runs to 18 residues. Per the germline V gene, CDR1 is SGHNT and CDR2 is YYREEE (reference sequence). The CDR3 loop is CASRKEAASGNSTDTQYF. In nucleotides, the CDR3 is TGTGCCAGCAGAAAAGAAGCGGCTAGCGGAAATAGCACAGATACGCAGTATTTT.

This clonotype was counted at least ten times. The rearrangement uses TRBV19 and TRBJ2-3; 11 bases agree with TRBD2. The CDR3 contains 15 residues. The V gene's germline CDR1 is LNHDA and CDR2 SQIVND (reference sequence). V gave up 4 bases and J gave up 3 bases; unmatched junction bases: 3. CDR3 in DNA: TGTGCCAGTAGTAACGGACTAGCGGGTACAGATACGCAGTATTTT. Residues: CASSNGLAGTDTQYF.

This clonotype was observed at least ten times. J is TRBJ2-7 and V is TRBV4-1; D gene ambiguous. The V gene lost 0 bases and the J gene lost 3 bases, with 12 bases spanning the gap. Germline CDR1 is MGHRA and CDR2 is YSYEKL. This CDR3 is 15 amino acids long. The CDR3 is CASSQERTEDYEQYF. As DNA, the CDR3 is TGCGCCAGCAGCCAAGAGAGGACCGAGGACTACGAGCAGTACTTC.

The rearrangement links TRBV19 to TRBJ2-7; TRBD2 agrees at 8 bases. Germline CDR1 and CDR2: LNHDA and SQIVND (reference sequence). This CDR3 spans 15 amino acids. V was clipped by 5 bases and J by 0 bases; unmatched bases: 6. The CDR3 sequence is CASSPLLAVSYEQYF. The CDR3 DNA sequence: TGTGCCAGTAGTCCCCTACTAGCGGTCTCCTACGAGCAGTACTTC.

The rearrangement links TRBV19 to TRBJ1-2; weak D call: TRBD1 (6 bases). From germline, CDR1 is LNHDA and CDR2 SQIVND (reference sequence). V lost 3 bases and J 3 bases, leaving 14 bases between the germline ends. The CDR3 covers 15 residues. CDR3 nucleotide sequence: TGTGCCAGTAGTATTTGGGGGGGCGCGGACTATGGCTACACCTTC. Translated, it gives CASSIWGGADYGYTF. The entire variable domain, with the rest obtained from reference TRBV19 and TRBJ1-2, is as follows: DGGITQSPKYLFRKEGQNVTLSCEQNLNHDAMYWYRQDPGQGLRLIYYSQIVNDFQKGDIAEGYSVSREKKESFPLTVTSAQKNPTAFYLCASSIWGGADYGYTFGSGTRLTVV.